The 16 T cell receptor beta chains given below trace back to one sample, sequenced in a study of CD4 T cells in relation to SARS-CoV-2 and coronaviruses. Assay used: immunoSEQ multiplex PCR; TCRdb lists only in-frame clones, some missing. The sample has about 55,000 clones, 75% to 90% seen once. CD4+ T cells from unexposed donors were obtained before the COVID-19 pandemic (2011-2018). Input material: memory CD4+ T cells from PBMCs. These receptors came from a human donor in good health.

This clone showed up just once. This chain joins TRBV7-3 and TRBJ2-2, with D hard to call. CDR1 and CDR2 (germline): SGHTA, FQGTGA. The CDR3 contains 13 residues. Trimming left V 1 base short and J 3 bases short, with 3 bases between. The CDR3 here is CASSLSYTGELFF. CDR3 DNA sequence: TGTGCCAGCAGCTTAAGTTACACCGGGGAGCTGTTTTTT.

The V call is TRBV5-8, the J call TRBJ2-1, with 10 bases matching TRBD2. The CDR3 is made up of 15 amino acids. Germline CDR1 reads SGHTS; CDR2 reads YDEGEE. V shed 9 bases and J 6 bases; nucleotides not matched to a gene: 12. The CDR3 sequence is CATRRSIAGGNEQFF. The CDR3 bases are TGTGCCACACGCCGCAGTATAGCGGGAGGCAATGAGCAGTTCTTC.

CDR3 in DNA: TGTGCTAGTGGTTTGGCCAAACAGGGGTTAAGCACAGATACGCAGTATTTT. Protein product: CASGLAKQGLSTDTQYF. The genes are TRBV12-5 and TRBJ2-3; 7 bases fit TRBD1. This CDR3 has 17 residues. V lost 1 base and J lost 0; bases outside the gene matches: 7. Germline values: CDR1 LGHNT, CDR2 FRNRAP. Together with reference TRBV12-5 and TRBJ2-3, the CDR3 gives the full variable domain: DARVTQTPRHKVTEMGQEVTMRCQPILGHNTVFWYRQTMMQGLELLAYFRNRAPLDDSGMPKDRFSAEMPDATLATLKIQPSEPRDSAVYFCASGLAKQGLSTDTQYFGPGTRLTVL.

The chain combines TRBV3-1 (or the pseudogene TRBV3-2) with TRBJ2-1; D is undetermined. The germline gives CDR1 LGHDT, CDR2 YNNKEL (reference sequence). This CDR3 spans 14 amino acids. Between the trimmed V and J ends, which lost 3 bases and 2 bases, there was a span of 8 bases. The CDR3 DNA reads TGTGCCAGCAGCCAGGGTCAACCCTACAATGAGCAGTTCTTC. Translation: CASSQGQPYNEQFF.

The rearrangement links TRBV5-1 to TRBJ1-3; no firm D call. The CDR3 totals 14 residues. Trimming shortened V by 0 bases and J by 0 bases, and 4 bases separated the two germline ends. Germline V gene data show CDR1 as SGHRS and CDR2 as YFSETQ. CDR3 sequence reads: CASSLGHSGNTIYF. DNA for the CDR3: TGCGCCAGCAGCTTGGGCCACTCTGGAAACACCATATATTTT.

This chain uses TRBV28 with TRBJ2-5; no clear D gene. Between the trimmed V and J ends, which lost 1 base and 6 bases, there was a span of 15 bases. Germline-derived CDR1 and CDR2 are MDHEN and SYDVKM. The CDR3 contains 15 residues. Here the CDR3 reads CASSLFQAGEQTQYF. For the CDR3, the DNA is TGTGCCAGCAGTTTATTTCAGGCCGGTGAGCAGACCCAGTACTTC.

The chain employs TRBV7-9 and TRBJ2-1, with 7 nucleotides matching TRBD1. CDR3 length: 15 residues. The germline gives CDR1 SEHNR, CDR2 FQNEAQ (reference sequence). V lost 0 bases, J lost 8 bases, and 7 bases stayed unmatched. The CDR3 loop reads CASSLAGGNGDEQFF. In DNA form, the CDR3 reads TGTGCCAGCAGCTTAGCAGGGGGCAACGGGGATGAGCAGTTCTTC.

CDR3 sequence reads: CASSPTTGNRSPLHF. CDR3 DNA sequence: TGCGCCAGCAGCCCCACGACAGGGAACAGGTCACCCCTCCACTTT. The chain carries TRBV5-1 and TRBJ1-6; 7 bases match TRBD1. The length of the CDR3 is 15 residues. CDR1 SGHRS and CDR2 YFSETQ come from the germline V gene. V lost 4 bases, J lost 10 bases, and 11 bases stayed unmatched.

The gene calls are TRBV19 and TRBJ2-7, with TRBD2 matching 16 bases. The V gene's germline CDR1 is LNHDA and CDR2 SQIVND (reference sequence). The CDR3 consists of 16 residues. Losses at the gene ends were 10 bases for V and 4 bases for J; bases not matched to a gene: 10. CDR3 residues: CATGLAGGPRGYEQYF. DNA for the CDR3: TGTGCCACGGGACTAGCGGGAGGGCCTAGAGGATACGAGCAGTACTTC.

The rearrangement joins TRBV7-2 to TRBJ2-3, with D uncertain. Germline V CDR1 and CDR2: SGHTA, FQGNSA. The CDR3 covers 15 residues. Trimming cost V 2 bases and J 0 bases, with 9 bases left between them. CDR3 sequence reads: CASSLWGTSTDTQYF. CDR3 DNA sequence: TGTGCCAGCAGCTTATGGGGAACTAGCACAGATACGCAGTATTTT.

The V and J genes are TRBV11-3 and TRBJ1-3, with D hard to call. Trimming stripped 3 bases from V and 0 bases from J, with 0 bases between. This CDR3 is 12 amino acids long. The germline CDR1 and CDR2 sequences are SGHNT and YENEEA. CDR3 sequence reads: CASSFSGNTIYF. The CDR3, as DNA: TGTGCCAGCAGCTTCTCTGGAAACACCATATATTTT.

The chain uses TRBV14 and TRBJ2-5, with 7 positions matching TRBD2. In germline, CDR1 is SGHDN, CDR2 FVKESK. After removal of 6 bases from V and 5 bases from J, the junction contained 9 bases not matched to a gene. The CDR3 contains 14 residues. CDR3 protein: CASSQSLRGETQYF. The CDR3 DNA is TGTGCCAGCAGTCAAAGCCTGCGGGGGGAGACCCAGTACTTC.

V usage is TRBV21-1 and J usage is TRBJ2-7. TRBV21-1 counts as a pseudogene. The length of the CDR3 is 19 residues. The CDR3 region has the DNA TGTGCCAGCAGCAAAGGGCCCCCTCAGGCGAGGACCCATCCGGGCGAGCAGTACTTC. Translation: CASSKGPPQARTHPGEQYF.

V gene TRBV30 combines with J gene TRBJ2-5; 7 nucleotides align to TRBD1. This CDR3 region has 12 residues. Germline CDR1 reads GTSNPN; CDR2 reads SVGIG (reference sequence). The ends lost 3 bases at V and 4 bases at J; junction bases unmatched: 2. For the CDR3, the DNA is TGTGCCTGGAGCTCAGGGGGAGAGACCCAGTACTTC. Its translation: CAWSSGGETQYF. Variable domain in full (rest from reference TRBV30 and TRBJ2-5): SQTIHQWPATLVQPVGSPLSLECTVEGTSNPNLYWYRQAAGRGLQLLFYSVGIGQISSEVPQNLSASRPQDRQFILSSKKLLLSDSGFYLCAWSSGGETQYFGPGTRLLVL.

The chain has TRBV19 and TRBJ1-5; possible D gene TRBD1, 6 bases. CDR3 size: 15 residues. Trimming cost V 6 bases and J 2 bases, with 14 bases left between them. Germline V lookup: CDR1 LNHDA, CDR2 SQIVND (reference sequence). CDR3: CASSAGALGNQPQHF. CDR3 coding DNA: TGTGCCAGTAGCGCAGGGGCTCTTGGCAATCAGCCCCAGCATTTT.

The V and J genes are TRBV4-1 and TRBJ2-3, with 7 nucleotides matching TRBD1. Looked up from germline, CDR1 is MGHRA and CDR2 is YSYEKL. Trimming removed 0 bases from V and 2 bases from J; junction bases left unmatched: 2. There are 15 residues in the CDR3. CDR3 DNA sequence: TGCGCCAGCAGCCAAGAAGGACAGGACACAGATACGCAGTATTTT. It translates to CASSQEGQDTDTQYF.